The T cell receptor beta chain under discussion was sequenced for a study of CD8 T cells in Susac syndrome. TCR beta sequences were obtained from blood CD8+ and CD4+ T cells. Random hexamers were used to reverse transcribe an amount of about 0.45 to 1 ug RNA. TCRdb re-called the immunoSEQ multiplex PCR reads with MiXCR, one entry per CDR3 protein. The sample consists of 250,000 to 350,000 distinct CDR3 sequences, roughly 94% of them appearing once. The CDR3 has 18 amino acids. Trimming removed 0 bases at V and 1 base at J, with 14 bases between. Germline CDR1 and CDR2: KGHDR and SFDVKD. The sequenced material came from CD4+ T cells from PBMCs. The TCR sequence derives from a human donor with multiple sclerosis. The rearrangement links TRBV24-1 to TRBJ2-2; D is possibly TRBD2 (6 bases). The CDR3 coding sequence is TGTGCCACCAGTGATTTGCTGGGTGCGGGGCAGAACACCGGGGAGCTGTTTTTT. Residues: CATSDLLGAGQNTGELFF.